What follows are 20 T cell receptor beta chains derived from one specimen sequenced in a study of shared clonotypes between healthy human individuals. This table comes from immunoSEQ multiplex PCR, and its TCRdb copy is limited to in-frame clones, with some not included. This table holds just over 2,000,000 clones, 85% to 95% found once. The sample consisted of naive CD4+ T cells sorted from blood. Subset given: CD45RA+ positively selected. The origin of the receptors is a young man in good health.

V and J are TRBV6-6 and TRBJ1-5; TRBD1 is a possible D gene (6 bases). The CDR3 has 15 residues. Germline lookup yields CDR1 MNHNY and CDR2 SVGAGI (reference sequence). Between the trimmed V and J ends, which lost 2 bases and 4 bases, there was a span of 12 bases. The DNA of the CDR3 is TGTGCCAGCAGTTACGGAACAGGGTTAAATCAGCCCCAGCATTTT. It translates to CASSYGTGLNQPQHF.

Comments on this clone: At one of its ends the junction is not consistent with the germline gene, which may arise from a read error. V and J are TRBV7-7 and TRBJ2-1, with 8 bases that match TRBD2. The CDR3 totals 19 residues. CDR1 and CDR2 from the germline V gene are SSHAT and FNYEAQ (reference sequence). The CDR3 DNA is TGTGCTAGCAGCTTAGCGGGGTCGGGACGATGGGGGCCCGCCAGTGAGCAGTTCTTC. Translating gives CASSLAGSGRWGPASEQFF.

The chain has TRBV27 and TRBJ2-2; D is possibly TRBD2 (6 bases). Germline CDR1 reads MNHEY; CDR2 reads SMNVEV (reference sequence). The V gene lost 8 bases and the J gene lost 0 bases, with 13 bases spanning the gap. This CDR3 spans 15 amino acids. Here the CDR3 reads CASSRDFANTGELFF. The CDR3 nucleotides are TGTGCCAGCTCTAGGGACTTTGCGAACACCGGGGAGCTGTTTTTT.

The J gene is TRBJ2-7, the V gene TRBV5-1; D perhaps matches TRBD1 (5 bases). The CDR3 length is 16 residues. Germline lookup yields CDR1 SGHRS and CDR2 YFSETQ. Trimming cost V 1 base and J 2 bases, with 16 bases left between them. In DNA, the CDR3 is TGCGCCAGCAGCTTGCTAGGACACATACCAACCTACGAGCAGTACTTC. Translating gives CASSLLGHIPTYEQYF.

In the case of this clone: At the DNA level, this CDR3 is encoded by other sequences in the same sample as well. The rearrangement uses TRBV7-2 and TRBJ2-3; D ambiguous. Per the germline V gene, CDR1 is SGHTA and CDR2 is FQGNSA. Trimming cost V 5 bases and J 6 bases, with 12 bases left between them. This CDR3 is built from 13 residues. CDR3 nucleotide sequence: TGTGCCAGCAGCCGACCCGGAACCGATACGCAGTATTTT. Its translation: CASSRPGTDTQYF.

The V call is TRBV2, the J call TRBJ1-2; 9 nucleotides match TRBD1. This CDR3 has 15 amino acids. V lost 7 bases and J lost 1; bases outside the gene matches: 7. Per the germline V gene, CDR1 is SNHLY and CDR2 is FYNNEI. CDR3: CASMKQGALNYGYTF. The CDR3 coding sequence is TGTGCCAGCATGAAACAGGGGGCGCTTAACTATGGCTACACCTTC.

This sequence joins TRBV5-1 and TRBJ2-3; 8 positions match TRBD1. V lost 2 bases and J lost 4; bases outside the gene matches: 3. Looked up from germline, CDR1 is SGHRS and CDR2 is YFSETQ. This CDR3 spans 14 amino acids. CDR3 residues: CASSFWTGSDTQYF. The CDR3 region has the DNA TGCGCCAGCAGCTTTTGGACAGGGTCAGATACGCAGTATTTT.

A remark on this clone: The same CDR3 arises from other DNA sequences in this sample as well. The V gene is TRBV20-1, the J gene TRBJ1-2; a weak D match, TRBD1 (6 bases). Germline CDR1 DFQATT, CDR2 SNEGSKA (reference sequence). The V gene lost 5 bases and the J gene lost 6 bases, with 7 bases spanning the gap. The CDR3 has 10 residues. This chain's CDR3 is CSAYRDGYTF. DNA of the CDR3: TGCAGTGCTTACAGGGATGGCTACACCTTC.

The chain uses TRBV28 and TRBJ2-3, with 10 bases identical to TRBD2. This CDR3 comprises 17 residues. CDR1 is MDHEN, CDR2 SYDVKM, per germline. V gave up 5 bases and J gave up 3 bases; unmatched junction bases: 11. The CDR3 protein is CASSPLSSSGSTDTQYF. The CDR3 DNA sequence: TGTGCCAGCAGTCCCCTGAGCTCTAGCGGGAGTACAGATACGCAGTATTTT. Full variable domain (rest looked up from reference TRBV28 and TRBJ2-3): DVKVTQSSRYLVKRTGEKVFLECVQDMDHENMFWYRQDPGLGLRLIYFSYDVKMKEKGDIPEGYSVSREKKERFSLILESASTNQTSMYLCASSPLSSSGSTDTQYFGPGTRLTVL.

This clone was seen just once. The CDR3 DNA follows: TGTGCCAGCAGTGAAGGGAAGGTGGGCTACAATGAGCAGTTCTTC. It yields the protein CASSEGKVGYNEQFF. The rearrangement uses TRBV6-1 and TRBJ2-1; no reliable D call. The CDR3 runs 15 residues. The V and J ends lost 1 base and 3 bases respectively, with 10 bases between them. Germline CDR1 reads MNHNS; CDR2 reads SASEGT.

The chain links TRBV10-3 to TRBJ2-3; D gene ambiguous. The CDR3 is made up of 14 amino acids. Trimming cost V 5 bases and J 1 base, with 10 bases left between them. The germline CDR1 and CDR2 sequences are ENHRY and SYGVKD. CDR3 residues: CAISLPGGTDTQYF. The CDR3, as DNA: TGTGCCATCAGTCTCCCCGGCGGCACAGATACGCAGTATTTT.

V is TRBV25-1 and J is TRBJ2-1; D is perhaps TRBD1 (5 bases). Germline V gene lookup returns CDR1 MGHDK and CDR2 SYGVNS. The V and J ends lost 3 bases and 1 base respectively, with 7 bases between them. This CDR3 is 14 amino acids long. The CDR3 reads CASSDQGSYNEQFF. The DNA for the CDR3 is TGTGCCAGCAGTGATCAGGGTTCCTACAATGAGCAGTTCTTC.

CDR3 nucleotide sequence: TGTGCCAGCAGTTTAAACATGGGTGAAAAACTGTTTTTT. This translates into CASSLNMGEKLFF. The V and J genes are TRBV28 and TRBJ1-4; D not certain. This CDR3 comprises 13 residues. Trimming pared 2 bases from V and 7 bases from J, leaving 8 bases between. Germline V gene data show CDR1 as MDHEN and CDR2 as SYDVKM.

This clone was found once. The chain is built from TRBV5-1 and TRBJ2-7, with D possibly TRBD2 on 6 matching bases. The V end lost 6 bases, the J end lost 4 bases, and 17 bases lay between the germline ends. The CDR3 contains 14 residues. The V gene's germline CDR1 is SGHRS and CDR2 YFSETQ. The CDR3 DNA is TGCGCCAGCACAAAGGAGGGCTCGTTTTACGAGCAGTACTTC. Amino acid sequence: CASTKEGSFYEQYF. Filled out from reference TRBV5-1 and TRBJ2-7, the complete variable domain reads KAGVTQTPRYLIKTRGQQVTLSCSPISGHRSVSWYQQTPGQGLQFLFEYFSETQRNKGNFPGRFSGRQFSNSRSEMNVSTLELGDSALYLCASTKEGSFYEQYFGPGTRLTVT.

The V and J genes are TRBV6-1 and TRBJ2-3; 8 bases align to TRBD2. The CDR3 is 17 residues long. CDR1 is MNHNS, CDR2 SASEGT, per germline. Unmatched junction bases numbered 9, after V lost 4 bases and J lost 0 bases. CDR3: CASSAQQGGGSTDTQYF. CDR3 in DNA: TGTGCCAGCAGTGCCCAGCAGGGCGGGGGGAGCACAGATACGCAGTATTTT.

This chain uses TRBV6-1 with TRBJ2-2; no definite D call. This CDR3 is 12 amino acids long. The V end was cut by 8 bases, the J end by 6 bases, with 10 bases between. Per germline, CDR1 MNHNS and CDR2 SASEGT. The chain's CDR3 is CASLIRAGELFF. The DNA of the CDR3 is TGTGCCAGCTTGATTAGAGCCGGGGAGCTGTTTTTT.

Comment on this clone: A much larger clone lies a single base off, so this may be a read error. Different DNA sequences within this sample yield the same CDR3. This chain links TRBV25-1 with TRBJ1-2, with unresolved D. This CDR3 comprises 13 residues. CDR1 and CDR2 from the germline V gene are MGHDK and SYGVNS. The CDR3 spells CASSEYRVSGYTF. In DNA form, the CDR3 reads TGCGCCAGCAGTGAATATAGGGTGTCTGGCTACACCTTC.

This rearrangement joins TRBV7-9 to TRBJ2-3; no clear D. The CDR3 length is 11 residues. Germline loops: CDR1 SEHNR, CDR2 FQNEAQ (reference sequence). Trimming stripped 4 bases from V and 10 bases from J, with 9 bases between. CDR3 nucleotide sequence: TGTGCCAGCAGCTCAGACCCATCGCAGTATTTT. The encoded protein is CASSSDPSQYF.

The chain employs TRBV10-3 and TRBJ1-2; the D gene is possibly TRBD1 (5 bases). The V gene lost 7 bases and the J gene lost 4 bases, with 13 bases spanning the gap. CDR1 and CDR2 from the germline V gene are ENHRY and SYGVKD. The CDR3 runs 13 residues. Here the CDR3 reads CAITGQGRYGYTF. CDR3 DNA: TGTGCCATCACCGGCCAGGGCCGCTATGGCTACACCTTC.

This clone has only one observation. V is TRBV4-1 and J is TRBJ2-2; either TRBD1 or TRBD2 may supply D (8 bases each). The CDR3 is 21 residues long. Trimming removed 0 bases at V and 1 base at J, with 24 bases between. Germline loops: CDR1 MGHRA, CDR2 YSYEKL. This CDR3 reads CASSQDLAGGSTSGNTGELFF. CDR3 DNA sequence: TGCGCCAGCAGCCAAGATTTGGCAGGGGGCTCTACTAGCGGGAACACCGGGGAGCTGTTTTTT.